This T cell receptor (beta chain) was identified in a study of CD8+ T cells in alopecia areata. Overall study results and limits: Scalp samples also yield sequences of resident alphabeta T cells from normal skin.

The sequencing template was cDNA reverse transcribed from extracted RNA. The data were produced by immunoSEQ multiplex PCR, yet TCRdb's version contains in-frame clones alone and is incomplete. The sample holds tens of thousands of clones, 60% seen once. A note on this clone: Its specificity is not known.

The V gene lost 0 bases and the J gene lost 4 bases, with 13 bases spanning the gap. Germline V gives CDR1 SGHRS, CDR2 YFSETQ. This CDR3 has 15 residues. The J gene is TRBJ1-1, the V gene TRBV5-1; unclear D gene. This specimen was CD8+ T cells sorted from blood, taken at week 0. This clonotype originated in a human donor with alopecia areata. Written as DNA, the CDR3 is TGCGCCAGCAGCTTGGGTGTGGGTTTGGGCACTGAAGCTTTCTTT. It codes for CASSLGVGLGTEAFF.